This T cell receptor beta chain was sequenced in a study of cytomegalovirus exposure and HLA in healthy donors. Study-level information: One earlier analysis, a look at around 170 million T cells, found roughly 120 million unique TCR beta sequences. Findings and limits, study-wide: Some public TCRs appeared in many individuals, while most sequences were rare.

Notes on this clone: No antigen is known for it.

Germline V gene sequence: CDR1 MNHNY, CDR2 SVGAGI (reference sequence). Trimming left V 2 bases short and J 4 bases short, with 10 bases between. The CDR3 spans 14 residues. A multiplex PCR was run with 60 Vbeta primers and 13 Jbeta primers. TCRdb's copy holds only in-frame clones and misses some; the assay was immunoSEQ multiplex PCR. The sample has some 170,000 clones, 70% to 75% seen once. The rearrangement joins TRBV6-6 to TRBJ2-3; no firm D call. The receptor comes from a male donor in good health and CMV-seronegative. The material sequenced was PBMCs. The CDR3: CASSYTPPADTQYF. The DNA for the CDR3 is TGTGCCAGCAGTTACACCCCCCCGGCAGATACGCAGTATTTT.